This TCR beta chain was identified during a study of T-cell memory formation after mild COVID-19. This clonotype turned up a few times. TCRdb reanalysed the 5' RACE reads using MiXCR and keeps one entry per CDR3 protein. Of 200,000 to 250,000 distinct CDR3 sequences listed, about 16% were seen once; the top ten hold 3.5%. The sequencing sample was made of PBMCs or a T cell subset sorted from them (not recorded which). This sequence originates from a man younger than 35 who had mild COVID-19 (a few samples of this study predate the infection). Cell type and time point are not known.

This chain's CDR3 is CSAPGQGKRETQYF. The CDR3 DNA reads as TGCAGTGCTCCAGGACAGGGGAAGAGAGAGACCCAGTACTTC. This rearrangement joins TRBV20-1 to TRBJ2-5; TRBD1 aligns across 9 bases. Germline CDR1 is DFQATT and CDR2 is SNEGSKA (reference sequence). The CDR3 length is 14 residues. J gave up 4 bases and V 5 bases, and 8 bases lay outside the gene matches.